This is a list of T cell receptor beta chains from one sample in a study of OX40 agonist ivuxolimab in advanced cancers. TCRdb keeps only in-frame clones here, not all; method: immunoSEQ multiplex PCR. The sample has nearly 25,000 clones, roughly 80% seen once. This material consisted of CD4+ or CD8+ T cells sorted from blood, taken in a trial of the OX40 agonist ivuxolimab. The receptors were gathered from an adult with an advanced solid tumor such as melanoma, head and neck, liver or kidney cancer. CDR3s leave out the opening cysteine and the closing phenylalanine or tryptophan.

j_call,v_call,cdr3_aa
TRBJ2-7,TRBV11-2,ASSLGQGLGEQY
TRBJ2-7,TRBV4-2,ASSRIRGGGPPYEQY
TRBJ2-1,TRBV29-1,SKGQGENEQF
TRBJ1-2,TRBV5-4,ASSTDRGLSNGYT
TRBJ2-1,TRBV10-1,ASSLSSEQF
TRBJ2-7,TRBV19,ASSAGGLYEQY
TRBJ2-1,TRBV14,ASSPTERGYNEQF
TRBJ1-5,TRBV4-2,ASARDSSQPQH
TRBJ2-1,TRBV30,AWNGGGVSYNEQF
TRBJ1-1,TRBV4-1,ASSLEDRENTEAF
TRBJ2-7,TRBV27,ASSLRAGPYEQY
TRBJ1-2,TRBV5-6,ASSKVRRLEVNYGYT
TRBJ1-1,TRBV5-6,ASSFWSSLETEAF
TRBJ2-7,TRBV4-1,ASSQSPGVSYEQY
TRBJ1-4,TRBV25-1,ASSAAGTQNEKLF
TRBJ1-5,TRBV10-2,ASSEPGSPNQPQH
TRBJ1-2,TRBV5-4,ASSPGQGYGYT
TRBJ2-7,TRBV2,ASRQKTGAPFYEQY
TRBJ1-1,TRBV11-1,ASSARERGNDAF
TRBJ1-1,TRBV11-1,ASSLETRGGTEAF
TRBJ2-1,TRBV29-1,SVTGTPRRETYNEQF
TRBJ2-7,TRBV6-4,ASSATGSSYEQY
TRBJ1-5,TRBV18,ASSVSSTGGGQPQH
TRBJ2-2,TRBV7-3,ASSDGLRVKFPGELF
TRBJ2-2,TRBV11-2,ASSFYRDGELF
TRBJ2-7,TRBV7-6,ASSPNGQGRWEQY
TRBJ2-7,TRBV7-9,ASSEGGGPLYEQY
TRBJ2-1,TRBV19,ASSIWDYYNEQF
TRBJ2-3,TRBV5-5,ASSDGTGTDTQY
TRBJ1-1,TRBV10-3,AIRQGPGAEAF
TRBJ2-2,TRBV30,ACRGETNTGELF
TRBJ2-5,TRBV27,ASSPRPTQETQY
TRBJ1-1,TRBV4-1,ASSQVARAEAF
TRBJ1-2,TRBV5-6,ASSLTGATNYGYT
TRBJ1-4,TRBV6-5,ASRPGQRVQKLF
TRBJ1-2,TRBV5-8,ASSLPGQGRLGYT
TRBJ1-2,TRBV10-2,ASSDGLWGEYAYGYT
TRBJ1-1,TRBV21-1,ASSKYEQGDGSTEAF
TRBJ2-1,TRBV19,ASMTGPQQF
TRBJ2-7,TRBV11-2,ASSPLRRGLQEAYEQY
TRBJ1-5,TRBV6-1,ASTDRDGTQPQH
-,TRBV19,ASSIGTSGGIEQY
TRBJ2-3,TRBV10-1,ASQRGGGTDTQY
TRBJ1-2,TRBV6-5,ASSYGGQPYGYT
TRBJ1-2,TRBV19,ASSSARANRKTYGYT
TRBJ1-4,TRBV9,ASSPRDRGSEKLF
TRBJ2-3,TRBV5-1,ASSSLAGASTDTQY
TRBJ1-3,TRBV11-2,ASSLAVEAGNTIY
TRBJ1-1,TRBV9,ASSRDRNTEAF
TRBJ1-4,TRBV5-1,ASSLPEWEKLF
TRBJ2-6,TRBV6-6,ASSWGSSGANVLT
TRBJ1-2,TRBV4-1,ASSQDRGTAGYYGYT
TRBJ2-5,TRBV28,ASSDRVWETQY
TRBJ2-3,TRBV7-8,ASTLSGGLYYY
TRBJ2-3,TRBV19,ASSGKGLAGGYTDTQY